Below, one T cell receptor (beta chain) is given with its context. The data belong to a study of OX40 agonist ivuxolimab in advanced cancers. Germline CDR1 is SGHRS and CDR2 is YFSETQ. This CDR3 is built from 14 residues. V was trimmed by 6 bases and J by 1 base, leaving 10 bases between them. Method: immunoSEQ multiplex PCR; TCRdb's copy keeps in-frame clones and lacks some. Seen here are just under 65,000 clones, 91% observed once, and the top ten hold 4.5% to 5.5%. Samples of blood were obtained at baseline, on cycle 4 day 1, and on cycle 7 day 1. The TCR comes from an adult with an advanced solid tumor such as melanoma, head and neck, liver or kidney cancer. This chain links TRBV5-1 with TRBJ2-2; weak D call: TRBD1 (6 bases). Specimen: CD4+ or CD8+ T cells sorted from blood, collected in a trial of the OX40 agonist ivuxolimab. CDR3 bases: TGCGCCAGCACCGGGACAATGAACACCGGGGAGCTGTTTTTT. Translation gives CASTGTMNTGELFF.